This T cell receptor (beta chain) was documented in a study of siplizumab effects on memory and regulatory T cells. The data were produced by immunoSEQ multiplex PCR, yet TCRdb's version contains in-frame clones alone and is incomplete. This repertoire shows about 120,000 clones, approximately 94% found once; its top ten account for roughly 1.5%. The length of the CDR3 is 16 residues. Germline-derived CDR1 and CDR2 are LNHDA and SQIVND (reference sequence). V lost 3 bases to trimming and J lost 4 bases; unmatched junction nucleotides: 7. The receptor was isolated from a human donor in good health. Sample: non-Treg CD4+ T cells sorted from blood. The V call is TRBV19, the J call TRBJ1-1, with 11 bases lining up with TRBD1. The CDR3 loop reads CASSIGTGGTVTEAFF. CDR3 coding DNA: TGTGCCAGTAGTATCGGGACAGGGGGGACTGTCACTGAAGCTTTCTTT.